This entry lists 12 T cell receptor beta chains sequenced from one sample in a study of early T cells in non-severe SARS-CoV-2 infection. MiXCR, applied by TCRdb to the 5' RACE reads, yields one record per CDR3 protein. The table has tens of thousands of distinct CDR3 sequences, roughly 4.2% seen once. Sequencing used whole blood. These receptors came from an adult who was a healthcare worker with PCR-confirmed SARS-CoV-2 infection or an uninfected control (not recorded which).

A few counts support this clonotype. The junction differs from germline at one of its ends, possibly a read error. This chain uses TRBV10-2 with TRBJ2-7; perhaps D is TRBD1 or TRBD2 (6 bases each). CDR3 length equals 13 residues. Germline V lookup: CDR1 WSHSY, CDR2 SAAADI. As DNA, the CDR3 is TGCGCCAGCGGTGAAGGGGGGCGCAGGGAGCAGTACTTC. As protein: CASGEGGRREQYF.

This clonotype has a count of ten or more. The rearrangement joins TRBV27 to TRBJ2-7; D unresolved. V was clipped by 2 bases and J by 2 bases, with 7 bases between them. The germline CDR1 and CDR2 sequences are MNHEY and SMNVEV (reference sequence). This CDR3 is built from 13 residues. DNA of the CDR3: TGTGCCAGCAGTTTAACCAGCGCCTACGAGCAGTACTTC. Its translation is CASSLTSAYEQYF.

This clonotype has at least ten counts. V is TRBV6-4 and J is TRBJ2-3, with TRBD2 identical over 12 bases. J gave up 4 bases and V 6 bases, and 5 bases lay outside the gene matches. The germline V gene encodes CDR1 MRHNA and CDR2 SNTAGT. The CDR3 spans 15 residues. CDR3 bases: TGTGCCAGCAGCCTGACTAGCGGGAGCGCAGATACGCAGTATTTT. This sequence encodes CASSLTSGSADTQYF.

This clonotype has a count of ten or more. The chain has TRBV20-1 and TRBJ2-6; D is uncertain. This CDR3 contains 15 residues. Germline values: CDR1 DFQATT, CDR2 SNEGSKA (reference sequence). Trimming removed 0 bases at V and 1 base at J, with 7 bases between. CDR3 in DNA: TGCAGTGCTAGAGATCCTGGTTCTGGGGCCAACGTCCTGACTTTC. Translation: CSARDPGSGANVLTF.

Many counts were recorded for this clonotype. The gene calls are TRBV5-1 and TRBJ2-7; TRBD1 might be the D (5 bases). V lost 1 base and J 7 bases, leaving 15 bases between the germline ends. Germline V gene sequence: CDR1 SGHRS, CDR2 YFSETQ. This CDR3 comprises 14 residues. In nucleotides, the CDR3 is TGCGCCAGCAGCTTGTTGGGTCAGCCAGGGGAGCAGTACTTC. The encoded protein is CASSLLGQPGEQYF.

This clonotype was seen at least ten times. The rearrangement links TRBV6-5 to TRBJ1-2, with 9 bases lining up with TRBD1. This CDR3 contains 14 residues. The germline gives CDR1 MNHEY, CDR2 SVGAGI. The trim removed 6 bases at V and 0 bases at J, leaving 2 bases unmatched. DNA of the CDR3: TGTGCCAGCAGGGGGGACAGGGCTAACTATGGCTACACCTTC. Amino acids: CASRGDRANYGYTF.

This clonotype has a count of ten or more. The V call is TRBV27, the J call TRBJ1-3; 8 bases align to TRBD1. CDR1 and CDR2 from the germline V gene are MNHEY and SMNVEV (reference sequence). The length of the CDR3 is 16 residues. The trim removed 6 bases at V and 2 bases at J, leaving 9 bases unmatched. The DNA for the CDR3 is TGTGCCAGCAGGGACTTCAGGGGGCAAGCTGGAAACACCATATATTTT. Protein sequence: CASRDFRGQAGNTIYF.

This clonotype was counted many times. One end of the junction varies from germline; a read error may be responsible. This rearrangement joins TRBV29-1 to TRBJ2-7; tentative D call: TRBD1 (6 bases). Germline CDR1 SQVTM, CDR2 ANQGSEA. The CDR3 has 13 amino acids. CDR3 nucleotides: TGCAGCGCTGAATCCCCCCAAGGGGGCGAGCAGTACTTC. Translated, it gives CSAESPQGGEQYF.

This clonotype was counted ten times or more. The chain links TRBV14 to TRBJ1-6; D is ambiguous. V was trimmed by 4 bases and J by 6 bases, leaving 13 bases between them. This CDR3 has 15 amino acids. Germline CDR1 and CDR2: SGHDN and FVKESK. The CDR3 protein is CASSPLGQSNSPLHF. The CDR3 DNA reads as TGTGCCAGCAGCCCATTGGGCCAATCTAATTCACCCCTCCACTTT.

Ten or more counts support this clonotype. The J gene is TRBJ1-2, the V gene TRBV18; D gene ambiguous. The CDR3 extends over 13 amino acids. From germline, CDR1 is KGHSH and CDR2 LQKENI. V was shortened by 1 base and J by 5 bases, with 8 bases between the two germline ends. In nucleotides, the CDR3 is TGTGCCAGCTCACCACTGGGAGATTATGGCTACACCTTC. Its protein product is CASSPLGDYGYTF. Filled out from reference TRBV18 and TRBJ1-2, the complete variable domain reads NAGVMQNPRHLVRRRGQEARLRCSPMKGHSHVYWYRQLPEEGLKFMVYLQKENIIDESGMPKERFSAEFPKEGPSILRIQQVVRGDSAAYFCASSPLGDYGYTFGSGTRLTVV.

Ten or more counts support this clonotype. The V and J genes are TRBV15 and TRBJ2-7; D is perhaps TRBD2 (5 bases). This CDR3 has 14 amino acids. Between the trimmed V and J ends, which lost 2 bases and 6 bases, there was a span of 14 bases. Germline CDR1 is LNHNV and CDR2 is YYDKDF (reference sequence). The CDR3 sequence is CATSRKRLEAEQYF. CDR3 coding DNA: TGTGCCACCAGCAGAAAACGGCTGGAGGCCGAGCAGTACTTC.

In this sample, this clonotype turned up many times. The chain has TRBV29-1 and TRBJ2-1; 7 bases match TRBD1. The CDR3 is 12 amino acids. J lost 2 bases, V lost 7 bases, and 2 bases had no gene match. Looked up from germline, CDR1 is SQVTM and CDR2 is ANQGSEA. CDR3 loop: CSGTGAYNEQFF. CDR3 bases: TGCAGCGGAACAGGGGCCTACAATGAGCAGTTCTTC.